A selection of T cell receptor beta chains follows, all from one sample in a study of PD-1 blockade in classical Hodgkin lymphoma. Profiling relied on immunoSEQ multiplex PCR, and the TCRdb table lists in-frame clones only, not all of them. The sample has roughly 50,000 clones, about three quarters seen once. The specimen was peripheral blood mononuclear cells (PBMCs), collected before the second cycle of nivolumab. The receptors shown here come from a human donor with classical Hodgkin lymphoma. The CDR3 runs from the conserved cysteine through the conserved F or W. Fields, in order: CDR3 length, J gene, clone size, D gene, V gene, CDR3 protein, CDR3 DNA. D genes are given only for firm matches. Part of the rows lack a size; the others show once, few, many or a class for expanded clones.

length: 13; J: TRBJ1-1; size: few; D: .; V: TRBV30; CDR3: CAWSVLENTEAFF; DNA: TGTGCCTGGAGTGTGTTGGAGAACACTGAAGCTTTCTTT
length: 11; J: TRBJ2-2; size: .; D: .; V: TRBV19; CDR3: CATTGTGELFF; DNA: TGTGCCACCACAGGGACCGGGGAGCTGTTTTTT
length: 14; J: TRBJ1-5; size: .; D: TRBD1; V: TRBV28; CDR3: CASRGSGGGQPQHF; DNA: TGTGCCAGCAGGGGGTCAGGGGGCGGTCAGCCCCAGCATTTT
length: 14; J: TRBJ1-3; size: .; D: .; V: TRBV5-1; CDR3: CASSLVGRENTIYF; DNA: TGCGCCAGCAGCTTGGTAGGCAGGGAAAACACCATATATTTT
length: 15; J: TRBJ1-5; size: .; D: TRBD1; V: TRBV28; CDR3: CASSLGQGFRQPQHF; DNA: TGTGCCAGCAGTTTGGGACAGGGATTTCGGCAGCCCCAGCATTTT
length: 14; J: TRBJ2-7; size: .; D: .; V: TRBV4-2; CDR3: CASSLRRDSDEQYF; DNA: TGTGCCAGCAGCCTGCGTAGGGATAGCGACGAGCAGTACTTC
length: 12; J: TRBJ1-3; size: .; D: .; V: TRBV7-2; CDR3: CASSLAGNTIYF; DNA: TGTGCCAGCAGCTTAGCGGGAAACACCATATATTTT
length: 11; J: TRBJ1-2; size: .; D: .; V: TRBV6-5; CDR3: CASREGDGYTF; DNA: TGTGCCAGCAGGGAAGGGGACGGCTACACCTTC
length: 14; J: TRBJ2-7; size: .; D: .; V: TRBV7-3; CDR3: CASSLTTDSYEQYF; DNA: TGTGCCAGCAGCTTAACAACTGACTCCTACGAGCAGTACTTC
length: 15; J: TRBJ1-1; size: .; D: TRBD1; V: TRBV19; CDR3: CASSPWAGGNTEAFF; DNA: TGTGCCAGTAGCCCATGGGCAGGGGGGAACACTGAAGCTTTCTTT
length: 13; J: TRBJ2-2; size: .; D: .; V: TRBV27; CDR3: CASRIQGLGELFF; DNA: TGTGCCAGCAGGATACAGGGTCTCGGGGAGCTGTTTTTT
length: 13; J: TRBJ2-7; size: .; D: .; V: TRBV15; CDR3: CATSRGGSYEQYF; DNA: TGTGCCACCAGCAGAGGTGGGTCCTACGAGCAGTACTTC
length: 14; J: TRBJ2-7; size: .; D: TRBD1; V: TRBV5-1; CDR3: CASTGTGGRDEQYF; DNA: TGCGCCAGCACCGGGACAGGGGGCCGCGACGAGCAGTACTTC
length: 17; J: TRBJ2-2; size: .; D: TRBD2; V: TRBV19; CDR3: CASSIDRGTSGTGELFF; DNA: TGTGCCAGTAGTATAGATCGAGGGACTAGCGGGACCGGGGAGCTGTTTTTT
length: 15; J: TRBJ2-1; size: once; D: .; V: TRBV6-4; CDR3: CASSREGGSYNEQFF; DNA: TGTGCCAGCAGCAGGGAGGGGGGAAGCTACAATGAGCAGTTCTTC
length: 17; J: TRBJ2-7; size: .; D: TRBD1; V: TRBV28; CDR3: CASSPPLTGTGSDEQYF; DNA: TGTGCCAGCAGTCCACCCCTGACCGGGACAGGGTCCGACGAGCAGTACTTC
length: 16; J: TRBJ2-1; size: .; D: TRBD2; V: TRBV14; CDR3: CASSQDQAGGREKQFF; DNA: TGTGCCAGCAGCCAAGATCAGGCCGGTGGGCGGGAGAAGCAGTTCTTC
length: 14; J: TRBJ2-2; size: .; D: .; V: TRBV11-2; CDR3: CASSLMKTTGELFF; DNA: TGTGCCAGCAGCCTGATGAAGACCACCGGGGAGCTGTTTTTT
length: 14; J: TRBJ2-1; size: .; D: TRBD1; V: TRBV10-3; CDR3: CAISEWQGAREQFF; DNA: TGTGCCATCAGTGAATGGCAGGGGGCGCGTGAGCAGTTCTTC
length: 15; J: TRBJ2-2; size: .; D: TRBD1; V: TRBV5-1; CDR3: CASSLGQGAGGELFF; DNA: TGCGCCAGCAGCTTGGGACAGGGGGCCGGCGGGGAGCTGTTTTTT
length: 17; J: TRBJ2-3; size: .; D: TRBD2; V: TRBV7-9; CDR3: CASSLGASGMITDTQYF; DNA: TGTGCCAGCAGCTTAGGTGCTAGCGGGATGATCACAGATACGCAGTATTTT
length: 14; J: TRBJ2-7; size: .; D: TRBD2; V: TRBV5-6; CDR3: CASSPGGGSYEQYF; DNA: TGTGCCAGCAGCCCCGGCGGGGGGTCCTACGAGCAGTACTTC
length: 14; J: TRBJ2-7; size: .; D: TRBD1; V: TRBV7-7; CDR3: CASSHRQGAYEQYF; DNA: TGTGCTAGCAGCCACAGACAGGGGGCCTACGAGCAGTACTTC
length: 13; J: TRBJ1-1; size: .; D: .; V: TRBV7-8; CDR3: CASSLERSTEAFF; DNA: TGTGCCAGCAGCTTAGAAAGGAGCACTGAAGCTTTCTTT
length: 14; J: TRBJ2-7; size: .; D: .; V: TRBV9; CDR3: CASSVAEGYYEQYF; DNA: TGTGCCAGCAGCGTAGCCGAGGGATACTACGAGCAGTACTTC
length: 13; J: TRBJ1-1; size: few; D: .; V: TRBV4-1; CDR3: CASSQPLRPVGIF; DNA: TGCGCCAGCAGCCAACCCCTCAGGCCGGTAGGAATCTTT
length: 13; J: TRBJ2-7; size: .; D: .; V: TRBV7-2; CDR3: CASSPRRPSEQYF; DNA: TGTGCCAGCAGCCCGAGGCGGCCTAGCGAGCAGTACTTC